These T cell receptor beta chains were read from a single sample in a study of patients and donors after allogeneic stem cell transplantation. TCRdb called the RT-PCR reads again in MiXCR, with one record for every CDR3 protein. The sample holds 400,000 to 500,000 distinct CDR3 sequences, 16% seen once. Sequenced input: blood, either unsorted or a sorted T cell fraction (not recorded which). These receptors were obtained from a human donor who was either an allogeneic HSCT recipient or a stem cell or donor lymphocyte infusion donor (not recorded which). It is not recorded whose cells these are; they may come from a transplant donor. Both conserved end residues are part of each CDR3. D genes are given only for firm matches. Size values are once, few and many counts, or a class for expanded clones, and some rows have none.

>many|TRBD1|TRBJ1-4|TRBV4-3
CASSQLTGNNEKLFF
TGCGCCAGCAGCCAGTTGACAGGGAATAATGAAAAACTGTTTTTT
>few|TRBD2|TRBJ2-5|TRBV11-2
CASSSGLAGENQETQYF
TGTGCCAGCAGCTCCGGACTAGCGGGGGAGAACCAAGAGACCCAGTACTTC
>many|-|TRBJ2-5|TRBV7-2
CASSLVVWETQYF
TGTGCCAGCAGCTTAGTAGTCTGGGAGACCCAGTACTTC
>few|-|TRBJ1-4|TRBV29-1
CSVDILRDGEKLFF
TGCAGCGTTGACATACTCAGGGATGGTGAAAAACTGTTTTTT
>-|-|TRBJ2-7|TRBV7-2
CASSPSRDIYEQYF
TGTGCCAGCAGCCCGTCCCGGGACATCTACGAGCAGTACTTC
>few|TRBD1|TRBJ2-5|TRBV20-1
CSARGSGGETQYF
TGCAGTGCTAGAGGGTCAGGGGGAGAGACCCAGTACTTC
>-|-|TRBJ2-6|TRBV5-6
CASSSRDNNVLTF
TGTGCCAGCAGCTCCCGTGATAACAACGTCCTGACTTTC
>many|-|TRBJ1-5|TRBV12-3/TRBV12-4
CASSSRGQPQHF
TGTGCCAGCAGTTCCCGAGGTCAGCCCCAGCATTTT
>many|-|TRBJ2-3|TRBV12-3/TRBV12-4
CASSPTSPGSTDTQYF
TGTGCCAGCAGTCCCACGAGCCCGGGCAGCACAGATACGCAGTATTTT
>few|TRBD2|TRBJ2-3|TRBV12-3/TRBV12-4
CASTGEGRADTQYF
TGTGCCAGCACGGGCGAGGGGAGGGCCGATACGCAGTATTTT
>few|-|TRBJ2-1|TRBV4-1
CASSPWGTDPYNEQFF
TGCGCCAGCAGCCCCTGGGGTACCGACCCCTACAATGAGCAGTTCTTC
>many|-|TRBJ2-7|TRBV4-1
CASSQDQRDFYEQYF
TGCGCCAGCAGCCAAGATCAGAGAGATTTCTACGAGCAGTACTTC
>-|-|TRBJ2-7|TRBV14
CASSLFGRGTYEQYF
TGTGCCAGCAGCCTATTCGGGCGAGGCACCTACGAGCAGTACTTC
>few|-|TRBJ1-2|TRBV4-1
CASSQDIAGVSKYGYTF
TGCGCCAGCAGCCAAGACATCGCAGGGGTTTCGAAGTATGGCTACACCTTC
>many|-|TRBJ1-2|TRBV12-3/TRBV12-4
CASSRDNIYGYTF
TGTGCCAGCAGCCGGGACAACATCTATGGCTACACCTTC
>-|-|TRBJ2-1|TRBV24-1
CATSGRGRNEQFF
TGTGCCACCAGTGGGCGAGGCCGGAATGAGCAGTTCTTC
>few|-|TRBJ1-1|TRBV7-3
CASSLIGAGLTEAFF
TGTGCCAGCAGCTTAATAGGAGCAGGTCTCACTGAAGCTTTCTTT
>-|-|TRBJ2-7|TRBV15
CATSRGRASYEQYF
TGTGCCACCAGCAGAGGCAGGGCATCCTACGAGCAGTACTTC
>many|-|TRBJ1-1|TRBV18
CASSPLRVSTEAFF
TGTGCCAGCTCACCACTCAGGGTGAGCACTGAAGCTTTCTTT
>-|-|TRBJ2-3|TRBV20-1
CSASEITGIPSTDTQYF
TGCAGTGCTAGTGAAATTACAGGGATCCCTAGCACAGATACGCAGTATTTT
>-|TRBD2|TRBJ2-1|TRBV4-1
CASSQVPRGTSGGASYNEQFF
TGCGCCAGCAGCCAAGTACCCCGGGGGACTAGCGGGGGGGCATCCTACAATGAGCAGTTCTTC
>few|-|TRBJ2-1|TRBV6-1
CASSENPSPRDEQFF
TGTGCCAGCAGTGAAAATCCTTCCCCTAGGGATGAGCAGTTCTTC
>few|TRBD2|TRBJ2-1|TRBV20-1
CSARTSGRLLEQFF
TGCAGTGCTAGAACTAGCGGGAGGCTTCTAGAGCAGTTCTTC
>-|-|TRBJ2-1|TRBV12-3/TRBV12-4
CASSPRLGSSYNEQFF
TGTGCCAGCAGTCCCCGTTTGGGTAGCTCCTACAATGAGCAGTTCTTC
>few|-|TRBJ2-2|TRBV5-4
CASSLKASKTSNTGELFF
TGTGCCAGCAGCTTGAAGGCTAGCAAGACTTCGAACACCGGGGAGCTGTTTTTT
>-|TRBD2|TRBJ2-7|TRBV7-8
CASSGTGLAVTYEQYF
TGTGCCAGCAGCGGGACCGGACTAGCGGTTACCTACGAGCAGTACTTC
>few|-|TRBJ2-1|TRBV4-2
CASSQDGREQFF
TGTGCCAGCAGCCAAGATGGTCGGGAGCAGTTCTTC
>few|-|TRBJ1-1|TRBV12-3/TRBV12-4
CASSFFRDHTEAFF
TGTGCCAGCAGTTTCTTCAGGGATCACACTGAAGCTTTCTTT
>few|TRBD1|TRBJ1-2|TRBV12-3/TRBV12-4
CASSFSGGSGYTF
TGTGCCAGCAGTTTTTCAGGGGGCAGTGGCTACACCTTC